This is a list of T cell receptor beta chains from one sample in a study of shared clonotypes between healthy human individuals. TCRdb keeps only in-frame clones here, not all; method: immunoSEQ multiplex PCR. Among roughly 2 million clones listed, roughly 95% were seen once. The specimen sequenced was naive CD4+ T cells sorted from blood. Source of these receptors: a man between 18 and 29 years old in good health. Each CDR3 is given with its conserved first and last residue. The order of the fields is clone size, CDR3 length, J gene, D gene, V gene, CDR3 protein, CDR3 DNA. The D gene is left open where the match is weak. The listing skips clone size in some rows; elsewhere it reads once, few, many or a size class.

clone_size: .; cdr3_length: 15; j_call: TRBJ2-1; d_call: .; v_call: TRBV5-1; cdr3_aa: CASSSTGPAYNEQFF; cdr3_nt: TGCGCCAGCAGCAGTACCGGGCCTGCCTACAATGAGCAGTTCTTC
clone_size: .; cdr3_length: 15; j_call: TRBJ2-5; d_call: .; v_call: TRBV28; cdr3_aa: CASSTMQGGVETQYF; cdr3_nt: TGTGCCAGCAGCACTATGCAGGGTGGTGTGGAGACCCAGTACTTC
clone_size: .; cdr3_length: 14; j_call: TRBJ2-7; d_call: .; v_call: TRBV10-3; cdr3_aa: CAIRSSATSYEQYF; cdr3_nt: TGTGCCATCAGATCTAGCGCGACCTCCTACGAGCAGTACTTC
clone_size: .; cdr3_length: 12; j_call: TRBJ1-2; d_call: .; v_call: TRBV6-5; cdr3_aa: CASSYANYGYTF; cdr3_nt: TGTGCCAGCAGTTACGCTAACTATGGCTACACCTTC
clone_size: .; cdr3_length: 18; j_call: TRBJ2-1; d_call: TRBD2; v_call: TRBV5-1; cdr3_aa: CASSHRSGAERVYNEQFF; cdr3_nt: TGCGCCAGCAGTCATCGCAGCGGGGCCGAGAGGGTTTACAATGAGCAGTTCTTC
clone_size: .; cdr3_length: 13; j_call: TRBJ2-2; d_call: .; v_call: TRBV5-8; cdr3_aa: CASSLNGPGELFF; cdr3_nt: TGTGCCAGCAGCTTGAATGGGCCCGGGGAGCTGTTTTTT
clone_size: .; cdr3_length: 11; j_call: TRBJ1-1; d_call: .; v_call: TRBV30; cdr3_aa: CAWCAGTEAFF; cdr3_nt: TGTGCCTGGTGTGCAGGCACTGAAGCTTTCTTT
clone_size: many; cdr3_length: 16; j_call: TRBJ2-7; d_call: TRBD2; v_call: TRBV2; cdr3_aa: CASSPLTSGSIYEQYF; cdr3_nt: TGTGCCAGCAGCCCCTTGACTAGCGGGTCTATCTACGAGCAGTACTTC
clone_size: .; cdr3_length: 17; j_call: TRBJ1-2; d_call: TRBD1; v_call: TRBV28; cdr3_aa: CASSLDSVAGGLGGYTF; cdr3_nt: TGTGCCAGCAGTTTGGATTCGGTGGCAGGGGGCCTGGGAGGCTACACCTTC
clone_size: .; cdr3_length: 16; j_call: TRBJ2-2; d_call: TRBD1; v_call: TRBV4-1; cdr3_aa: CASSPMDRGNTGELFF; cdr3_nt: TGCGCCAGCAGCCCTATGGACAGGGGCAACACCGGGGAGCTGTTTTTT
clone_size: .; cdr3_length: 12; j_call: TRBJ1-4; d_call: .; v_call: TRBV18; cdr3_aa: CASSPQNEKLFF; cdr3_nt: TGTGCCAGCTCACCACAGAATGAAAAACTGTTTTTT
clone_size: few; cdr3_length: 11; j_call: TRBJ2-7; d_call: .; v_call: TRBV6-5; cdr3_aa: CASTQGNEQYF; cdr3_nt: TGTGCCAGCACTCAGGGGAACGAGCAGTACTTC
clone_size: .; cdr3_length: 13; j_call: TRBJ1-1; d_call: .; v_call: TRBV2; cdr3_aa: CASIGQLNTEAFF; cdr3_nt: TGTGCCAGCATCGGACAATTGAACACTGAAGCTTTCTTT
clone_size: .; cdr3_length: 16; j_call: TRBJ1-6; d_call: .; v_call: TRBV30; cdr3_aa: CAWSPAGGQGNSPLHF; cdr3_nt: TGTGCCTGGAGCCCCGCCGGGGGGCAAGGAAATTCACCCCTCCACTTT
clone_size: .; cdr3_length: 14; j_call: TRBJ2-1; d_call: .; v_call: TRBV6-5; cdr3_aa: CASSSPTAAREQFF; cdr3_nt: TGTGCCAGCAGTTCCCCGACAGCAGCCCGTGAGCAGTTCTTC
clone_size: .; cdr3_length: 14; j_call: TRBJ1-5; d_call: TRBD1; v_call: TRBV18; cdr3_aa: CASSSDRDGQPQHF; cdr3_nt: TGTGCCAGCTCATCCGACAGGGACGGTCAGCCCCAGCATTTT
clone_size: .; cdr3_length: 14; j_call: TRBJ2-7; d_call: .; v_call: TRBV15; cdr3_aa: CATSRDSGPYEQYF; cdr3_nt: TGTGCCACCAGCAGAGATTCCGGGCCATACGAGCAGTACTTC
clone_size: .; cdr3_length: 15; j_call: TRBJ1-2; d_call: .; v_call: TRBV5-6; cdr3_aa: CASSHSYGESEGYTF; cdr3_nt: TGTGCCAGCAGTCACTCCTATGGTGAGTCGGAAGGCTACACCTTC
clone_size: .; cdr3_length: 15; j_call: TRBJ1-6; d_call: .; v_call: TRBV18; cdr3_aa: CASSPLGQQNSPLHF; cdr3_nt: TGTGCCAGCTCACCCCTCGGACAGCAAAATTCACCCCTCCACTTT
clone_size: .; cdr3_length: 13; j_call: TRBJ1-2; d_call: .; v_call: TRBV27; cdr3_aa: CASSLSGSYGYTF; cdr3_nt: TGTGCCAGCAGTTTATCAGGGTCCTATGGCTACACCTTC
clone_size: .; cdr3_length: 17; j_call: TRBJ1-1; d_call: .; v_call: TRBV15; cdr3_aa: CATSPLGGGLMNTEAFF; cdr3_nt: TGTGCCACCAGCCCCCTAGGGGGGGGCCTGATGAACACTGAAGCTTTCTTT
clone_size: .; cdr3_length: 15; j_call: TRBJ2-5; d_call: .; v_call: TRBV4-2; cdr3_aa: CASSDRQANQETQYF; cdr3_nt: TGTGCCAGCAGCGATAGACAGGCAAACCAAGAGACCCAGTACTTC
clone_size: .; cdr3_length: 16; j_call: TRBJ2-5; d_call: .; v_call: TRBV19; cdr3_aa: CASSAGWLPLAETQYF; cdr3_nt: TGTGCCAGTAGTGCGGGCTGGCTGCCCTTAGCGGAGACCCAGTACTTC
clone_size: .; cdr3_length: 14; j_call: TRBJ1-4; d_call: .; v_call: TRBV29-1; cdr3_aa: CSAGPTLHNEKLFF; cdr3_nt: TGCAGCGCCGGTCCCACTCTGCATAATGAAAAACTGTTTTTT
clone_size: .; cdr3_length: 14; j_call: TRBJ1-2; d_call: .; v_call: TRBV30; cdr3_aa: CAWTPEVANYGYTF; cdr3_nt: TGTGCCTGGACCCCGGAAGTAGCTAACTATGGCTACACCTTC
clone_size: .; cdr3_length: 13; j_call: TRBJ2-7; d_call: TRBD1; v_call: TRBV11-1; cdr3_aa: CASSQQQGSEQYF; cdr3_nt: TGTGCCAGCAGCCAACAACAGGGGTCCGAGCAGTACTTC
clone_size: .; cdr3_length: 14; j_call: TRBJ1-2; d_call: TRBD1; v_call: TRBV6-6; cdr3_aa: CASSSTDRVKGYTF; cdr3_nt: TGTGCCAGCAGTTCCACTGACAGGGTTAAGGGCTACACCTTC
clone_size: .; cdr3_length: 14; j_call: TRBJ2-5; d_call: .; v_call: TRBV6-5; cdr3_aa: CASSQGGARETQYF; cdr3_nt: TGTGCCAGCAGTCAAGGGGGGGCCCGAGAGACCCAGTACTTC
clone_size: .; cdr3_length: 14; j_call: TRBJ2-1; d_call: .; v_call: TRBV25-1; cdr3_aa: CASNEGLSYNEQFF; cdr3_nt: TGTGCCAGCAACGAGGGGCTCTCCTACAATGAGCAGTTCTTC
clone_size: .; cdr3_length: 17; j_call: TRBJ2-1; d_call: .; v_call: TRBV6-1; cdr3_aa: CASSERGQGPAYNEQFF; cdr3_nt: TGTGCCAGCAGTGAACGGGGGCAGGGCCCAGCCTACAATGAGCAGTTCTTC
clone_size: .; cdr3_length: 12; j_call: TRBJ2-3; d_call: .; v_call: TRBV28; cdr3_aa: CASSFSLARQYF; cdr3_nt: TGTGCCAGCAGTTTTTCCCTAGCCCGGCAGTATTTT
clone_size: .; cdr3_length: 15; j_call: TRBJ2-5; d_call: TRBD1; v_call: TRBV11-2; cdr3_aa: CASSPRDRGRETQYF; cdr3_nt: TGTGCCAGCAGCCCACGGGACAGGGGTCGAGAGACCCAGTACTTC
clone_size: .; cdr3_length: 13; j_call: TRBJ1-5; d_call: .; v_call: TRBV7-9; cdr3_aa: CASSLAATEPQHF; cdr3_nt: TGTGCCAGCAGCTTAGCCGCGACGGAGCCCCAGCATTTT
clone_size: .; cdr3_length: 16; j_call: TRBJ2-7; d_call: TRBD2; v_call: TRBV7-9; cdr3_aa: CASSLALLAGGNEQYF; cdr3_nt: TGTGCCAGCAGCTTAGCGCTCCTAGCGGGAGGCAACGAGCAGTACTTC
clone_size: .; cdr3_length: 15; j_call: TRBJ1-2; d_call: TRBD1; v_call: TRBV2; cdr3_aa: CASRGDRGSLYGYTF; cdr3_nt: TGTGCCAGCAGGGGGGACAGGGGTTCCCTCTATGGCTACACCTTC
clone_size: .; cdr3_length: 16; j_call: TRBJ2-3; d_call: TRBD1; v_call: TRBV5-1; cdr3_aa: CASSKDRGFTDNTQYF; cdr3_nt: TGCGCCAGCAGCAAGGACAGGGGATTCACAGATAATACGCAGTATTTT
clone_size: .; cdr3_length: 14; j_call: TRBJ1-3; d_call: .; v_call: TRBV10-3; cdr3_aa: CAISEGVSGNTIYF; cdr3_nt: TGTGCCATCAGTGAGGGCGTCTCTGGAAACACCATATATTTT
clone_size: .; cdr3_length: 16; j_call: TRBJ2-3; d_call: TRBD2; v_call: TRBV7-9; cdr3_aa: CASSLGDKGLADTQYF; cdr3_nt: TGTGCCAGCAGCTTAGGTGATAAAGGACTAGCGGATACGCAGTATTTT
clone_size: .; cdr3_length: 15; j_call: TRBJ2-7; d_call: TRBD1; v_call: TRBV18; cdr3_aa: CASSLGGQGDYEQYF; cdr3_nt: TGTGCCAGCTCCCTTGGGGGACAGGGGGACTACGAGCAGTACTTC
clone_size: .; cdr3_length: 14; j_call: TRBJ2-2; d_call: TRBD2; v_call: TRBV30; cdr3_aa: CAWSVSAGAGELFF; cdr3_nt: TGTGCCTGGAGTGTATCGGCGGGAGCCGGGGAGCTGTTTTTT
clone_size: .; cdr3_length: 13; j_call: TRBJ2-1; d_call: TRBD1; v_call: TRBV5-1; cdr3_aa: CASSLDRGPEQFF; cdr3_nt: TGCGCCAGCAGCTTGGACAGGGGGCCCGAGCAGTTCTTC
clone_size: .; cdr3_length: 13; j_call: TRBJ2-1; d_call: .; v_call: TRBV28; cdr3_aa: CASTLDSYNEQFF; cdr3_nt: TGTGCCAGCACCTTGGACTCCTACAATGAGCAGTTCTTC
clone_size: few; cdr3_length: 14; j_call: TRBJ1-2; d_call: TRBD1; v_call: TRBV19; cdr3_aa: CASRERGTDYGYTF; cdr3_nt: TGTGCCAGTAGAGAACGAGGGACAGACTATGGCTACACCTTC
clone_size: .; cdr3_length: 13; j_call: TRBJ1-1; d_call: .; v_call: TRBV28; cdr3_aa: CASTRQRNTEAFF; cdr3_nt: TGTGCCAGCACCCGACAGCGAAACACTGAAGCTTTCTTT
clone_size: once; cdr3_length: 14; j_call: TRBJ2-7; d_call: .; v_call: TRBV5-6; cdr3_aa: CASSTGPGPWEQYF; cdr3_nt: TGTGCCAGCAGCACTGGGCCGGGGCCCTGGGAACAGTACTTC
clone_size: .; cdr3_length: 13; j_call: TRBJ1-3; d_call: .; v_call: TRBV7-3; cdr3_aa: CASSFRPGNTIYF; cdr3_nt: TGTGCCAGCAGCTTCCGCCCCGGAAACACCATATATTTT
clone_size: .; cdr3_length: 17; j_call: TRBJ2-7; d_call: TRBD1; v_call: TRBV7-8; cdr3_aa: CASSLGVLGTGASEQYF; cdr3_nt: TGTGCCAGCAGCTTAGGCGTCCTTGGGACAGGCGCCTCCGAGCAGTACTTC
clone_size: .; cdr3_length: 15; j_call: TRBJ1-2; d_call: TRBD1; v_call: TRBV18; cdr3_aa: CASSPWQDRVIGYTF; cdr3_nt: TGTGCCAGCTCACCATGGCAGGACAGGGTGATTGGCTACACCTTC
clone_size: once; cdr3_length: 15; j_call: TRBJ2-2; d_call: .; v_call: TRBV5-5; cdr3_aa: CASSLKVDSPGELFF; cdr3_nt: TGTGCCAGCAGCTTGAAAGTAGACTCTCCTGGGGAGCTGTTTTTT
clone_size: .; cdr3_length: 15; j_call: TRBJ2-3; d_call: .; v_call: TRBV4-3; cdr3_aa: CASSREAGTTATQYF; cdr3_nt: TGCGCCAGCAGCCGCGAGGCCGGGACGACGGCTACGCAGTATTTT
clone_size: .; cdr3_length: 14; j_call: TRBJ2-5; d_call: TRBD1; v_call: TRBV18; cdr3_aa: CASSPRTGSETQYF; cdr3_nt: TGTGCCAGCTCACCGAGGACAGGCTCAGAGACCCAGTACTTC
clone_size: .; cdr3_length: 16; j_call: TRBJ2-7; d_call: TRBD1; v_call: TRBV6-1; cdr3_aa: CASSELNRGSKGEQYF; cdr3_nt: TGTGCCAGCAGTGAGCTCAACAGGGGCTCGAAGGGAGAGCAGTACTTC
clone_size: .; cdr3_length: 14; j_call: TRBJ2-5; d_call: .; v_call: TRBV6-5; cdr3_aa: CASSYFQGGGTQYF; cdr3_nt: TGTGCCAGCAGTTACTTCCAAGGTGGAGGGACCCAGTACTTC
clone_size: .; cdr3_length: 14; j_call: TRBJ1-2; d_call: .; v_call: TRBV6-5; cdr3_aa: CASSYSSGNNGYTF; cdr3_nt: TGTGCCAGCAGTTACTCATCCGGGAACAATGGCTACACCTTC
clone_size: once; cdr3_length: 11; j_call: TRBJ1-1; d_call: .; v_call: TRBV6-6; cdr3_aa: CASSYPGVAFF; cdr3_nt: TGTGCCAGCAGTTACCCAGGGGTAGCTTTCTTT
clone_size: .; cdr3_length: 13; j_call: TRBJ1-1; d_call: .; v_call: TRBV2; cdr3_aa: CASSERFGSEAFF; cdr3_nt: TGTGCCAGCAGTGAACGGTTCGGGAGTGAAGCTTTCTTT
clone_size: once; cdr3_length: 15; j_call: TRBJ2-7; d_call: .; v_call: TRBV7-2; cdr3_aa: CASSLAAGQPYEQYF; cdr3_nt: TGTGCCAGCAGCTTAGCTGCCGGACAACCCTACGAGCAGTACTTC
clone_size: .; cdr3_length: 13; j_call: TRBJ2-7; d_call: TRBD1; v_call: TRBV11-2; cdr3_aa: CASRRTGVVEQYF; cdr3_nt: TGTGCCAGCAGGCGGACAGGGGTGGTTGAGCAGTACTTC
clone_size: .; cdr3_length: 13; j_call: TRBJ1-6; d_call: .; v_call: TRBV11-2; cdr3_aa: CASSFSYGSPLHF; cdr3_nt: TGTGCCAGCAGCTTCTCTTATGGTTCACCCCTCCACTTT